Reported below is one T cell receptor beta chain. Its specificity is not known. The PCR was carried out with 60 Vbeta primers and 13 Jbeta primers. The protocol was immunoSEQ multiplex PCR, while the TCRdb copy is restricted to in-frame clones and leaves out a portion. The table includes about 150,000 clones, around nine tenths detected once. This sample is drawn from a study of cytomegalovirus exposure and HLA in healthy donors. General study results and limits: A list of approximately 150 TCR beta chains associated with cytomegalovirus was given. TCR beta sequences reportedly predicted the HLA-A and HLA-B alleles of most subjects accurately. The Asian-associated ancestry cluster reportedly had fewer N-insertions than the roughly 670-donor mean in a later analysis. A later analysis found most CMV-associated TCR beta chains apparently HLA-restricted.

Germline CDR1 is SGHNT and CDR2 is YYREEE (reference sequence). CDR3 length equals 14 residues. V was clipped by 7 bases and J by 2 bases; unmatched bases: 7. The receptor comes from a woman in her twenties or thirties in good health and CMV-seronegative. Material: PBMCs. The V call is TRBV5-4, the J call TRBJ2-7, with 9 bases lining up with TRBD2. The CDR3, as DNA: TGTGCCAGCTCTAGCGGGGAGTCCCCCTACGAGCAGTACTTC. Translation: CASSSGESPYEQYF. The variable domain in full, with the rest retrieved from reference TRBV5-4 and TRBJ2-7, is ETGVTQSPTHLIKTRGQQVTLRCSSQSGHNTVSWYQQALGQGPQFIFQYYREEENGRGNFPPRFSGLQFPNYSSELNVNALELDDSALYLCASSSGESPYEQYFGPGTRLTVT.